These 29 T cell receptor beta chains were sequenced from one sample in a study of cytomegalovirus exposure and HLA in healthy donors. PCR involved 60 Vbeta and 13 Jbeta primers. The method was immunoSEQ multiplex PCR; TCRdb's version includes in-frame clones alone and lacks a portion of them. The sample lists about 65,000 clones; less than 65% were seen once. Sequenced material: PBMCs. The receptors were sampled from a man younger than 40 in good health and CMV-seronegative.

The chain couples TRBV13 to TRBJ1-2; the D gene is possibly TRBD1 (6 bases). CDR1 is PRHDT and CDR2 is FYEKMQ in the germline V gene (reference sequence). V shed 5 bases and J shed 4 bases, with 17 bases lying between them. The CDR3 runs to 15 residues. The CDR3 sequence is CASSPRTAPIYGYTF. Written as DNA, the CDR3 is TGTGCCAGCAGCCCAAGGACAGCTCCAATCTATGGCTACACCTTC.

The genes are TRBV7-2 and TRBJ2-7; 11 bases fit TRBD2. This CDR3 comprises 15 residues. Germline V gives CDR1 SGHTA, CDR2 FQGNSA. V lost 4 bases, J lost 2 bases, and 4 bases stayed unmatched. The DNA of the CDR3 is TGTGCCAGCAGCTCTACTAGCGGGGGAACCTACGAGCAGTACTTC. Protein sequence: CASSSTSGGTYEQYF.

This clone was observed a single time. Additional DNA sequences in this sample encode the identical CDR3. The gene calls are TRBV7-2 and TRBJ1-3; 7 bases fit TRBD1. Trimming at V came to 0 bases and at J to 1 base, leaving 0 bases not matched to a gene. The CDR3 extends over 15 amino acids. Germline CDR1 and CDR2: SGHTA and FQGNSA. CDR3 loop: CASSLATGSGNTIYF. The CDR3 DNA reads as TGTGCCAGCAGCTTAGCGACAGGGTCTGGAAACACCATATATTTT.

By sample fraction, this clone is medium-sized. The CDR3 sequence: CASREQQGAGYGYTF. The DNA of the CDR3 is TGTGCCAGCAGGGAACAACAGGGGGCAGGCTATGGCTACACCTTC. This chain uses TRBV11-3 with TRBJ1-2; TRBD1 matches at 9 bases. Germline V gives CDR1 SGHNT, CDR2 YENEEA. This CDR3 is 15 amino acids long. The J segment lost 4 bases and the V segment lost 6 bases, leaving 9 bases of the junction unmatched.

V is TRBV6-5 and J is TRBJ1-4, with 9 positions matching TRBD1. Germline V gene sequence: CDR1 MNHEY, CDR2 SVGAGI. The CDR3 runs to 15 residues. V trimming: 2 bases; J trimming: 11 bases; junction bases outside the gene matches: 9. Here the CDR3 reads CASSYLRTGVDKLFF. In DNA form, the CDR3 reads TGTGCCAGCAGTTACCTTCGGACAGGGGTTGATAAACTGTTTTTT.

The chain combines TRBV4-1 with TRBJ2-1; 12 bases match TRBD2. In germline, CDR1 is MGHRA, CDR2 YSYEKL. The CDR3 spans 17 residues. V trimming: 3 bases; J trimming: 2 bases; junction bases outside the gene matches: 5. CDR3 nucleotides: TGCGCCAGCAGCCAGGAGCTAGCGGGGGGGGCCTACAATGAGCAGTTCTTC. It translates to CASSQELAGGAYNEQFF.

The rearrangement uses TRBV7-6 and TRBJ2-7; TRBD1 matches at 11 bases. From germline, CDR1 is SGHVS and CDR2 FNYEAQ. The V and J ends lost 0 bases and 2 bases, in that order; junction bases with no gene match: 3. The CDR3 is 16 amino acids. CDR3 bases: TGTGCCAGCAGCTTAGCCCCGGGACAGGGGGCCTACGAGCAGTACTTC. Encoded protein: CASSLAPGQGAYEQYF. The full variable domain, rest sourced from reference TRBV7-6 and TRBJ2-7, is GAGVSQSPRYKVTKRGQDVALRCDPISGHVSLYWYRQALGQGPEFLTYFNYEAQQDKSGLPNDRFSAERPEGSISTLTIQRTEQRDSAMYRCASSLAPGQGAYEQYFGPGTRLTVT.

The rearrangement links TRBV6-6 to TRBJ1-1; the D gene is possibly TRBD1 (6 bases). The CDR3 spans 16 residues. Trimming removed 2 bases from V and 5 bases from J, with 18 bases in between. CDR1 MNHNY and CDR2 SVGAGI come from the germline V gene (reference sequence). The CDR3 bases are TGTGCCAGCAGTTACCGCGGGGGCGGGAGGAGGACTGAAGCTTTCTTT. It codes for CASSYRGGGRRTEAFF.

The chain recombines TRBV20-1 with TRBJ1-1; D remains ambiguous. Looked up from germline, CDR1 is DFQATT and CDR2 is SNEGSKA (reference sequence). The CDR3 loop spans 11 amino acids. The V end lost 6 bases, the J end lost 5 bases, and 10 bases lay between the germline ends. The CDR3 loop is CSAAPRTEAFF. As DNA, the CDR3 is TGCAGTGCCGCGCCGAGGACTGAAGCTTTCTTT.

Written as DNA, the CDR3 is TGTGCCTGGAGTGTGGACAGTAACTCCTACGAGCAGTACTTC. This gives the protein CAWSVDSNSYEQYF. V and J are TRBV30 and TRBJ2-7, with a tentative D call TRBD1 (6 bases). The germline CDR1 and CDR2 sequences are GTSNPN and SVGIG (reference sequence). Trimming cost V 0 bases and J 0 bases, with 9 bases left between them. The CDR3 runs 14 residues.

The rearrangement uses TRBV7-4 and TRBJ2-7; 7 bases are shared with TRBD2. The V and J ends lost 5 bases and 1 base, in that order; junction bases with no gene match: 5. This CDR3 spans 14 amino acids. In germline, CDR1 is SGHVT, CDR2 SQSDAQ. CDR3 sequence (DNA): TGTGCCAGCAGCGGAGCGGGACGGTCCTACGAGCAGTACTTC. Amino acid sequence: CASSGAGRSYEQYF.

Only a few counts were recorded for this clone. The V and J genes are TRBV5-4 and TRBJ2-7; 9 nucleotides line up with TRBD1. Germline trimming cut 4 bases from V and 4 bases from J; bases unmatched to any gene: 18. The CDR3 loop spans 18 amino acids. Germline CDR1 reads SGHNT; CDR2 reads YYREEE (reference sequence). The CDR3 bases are TGTGCCAGCAGCCCAAAGCTCGGTGGGGGGACAGGGATGTACGAGCAGTACTTC. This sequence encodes CASSPKLGGGTGMYEQYF.

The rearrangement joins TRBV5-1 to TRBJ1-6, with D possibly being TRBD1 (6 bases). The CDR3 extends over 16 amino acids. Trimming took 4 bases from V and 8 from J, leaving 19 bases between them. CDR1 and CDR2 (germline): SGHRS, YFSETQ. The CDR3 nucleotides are TGCGCCAGCAGCCCGACAGGCCACTTTGCGGATTCACCCCTCCACTTT. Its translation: CASSPTGHFADSPLHF.

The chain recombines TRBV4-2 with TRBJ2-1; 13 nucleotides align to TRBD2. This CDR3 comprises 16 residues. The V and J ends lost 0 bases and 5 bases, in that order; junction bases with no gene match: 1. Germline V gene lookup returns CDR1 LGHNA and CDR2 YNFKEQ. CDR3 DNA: TGTGCCAGCAGCCAAGATGGGACTAGCGGGGACAATGAGCAGTTCTTC. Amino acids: CASSQDGTSGDNEQFF.

This chain's CDR3 is CASRQFRDTGELFF. Written as DNA, the CDR3 is TGCGCCAGCCGACAATTCAGAGACACCGGGGAGCTGTTTTTT. The rearrangement uses TRBV5-1 and TRBJ2-2, with unresolved D. V gave up 7 bases and J gave up 3 bases, with 13 bases separating them. CDR1 SGHRS and CDR2 YFSETQ come from the germline V gene. The CDR3 length is 14 residues.

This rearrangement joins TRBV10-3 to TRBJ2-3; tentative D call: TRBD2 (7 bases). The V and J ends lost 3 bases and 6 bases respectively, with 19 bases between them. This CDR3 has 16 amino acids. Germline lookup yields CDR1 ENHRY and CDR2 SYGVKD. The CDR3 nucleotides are TGTGCCATCAGTGATAGGGTGGGGGGGGCCTGGGATACGCAGTATTTT. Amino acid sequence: CAISDRVGGAWDTQYF.

The CDR3 sequence is CAWSPLGYGYTF. The CDR3 DNA reads as TGTGCCTGGAGCCCCCTCGGGTATGGCTACACCTTC. This chain connects TRBV30 to TRBJ1-2, with unresolved D. There are 12 residues in the CDR3. The germline V gene encodes CDR1 GTSNPN and CDR2 SVGIG (reference sequence). Trimming removed 3 bases at V and 5 bases at J, with 10 bases between.

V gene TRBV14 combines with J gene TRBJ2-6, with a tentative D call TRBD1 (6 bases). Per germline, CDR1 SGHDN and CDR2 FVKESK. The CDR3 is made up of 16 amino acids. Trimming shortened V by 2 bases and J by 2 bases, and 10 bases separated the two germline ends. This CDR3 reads CASSQNPGAGANVLTF. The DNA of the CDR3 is TGTGCCAGCAGCCAAAACCCAGGGGCTGGGGCCAACGTCCTGACTTTC.

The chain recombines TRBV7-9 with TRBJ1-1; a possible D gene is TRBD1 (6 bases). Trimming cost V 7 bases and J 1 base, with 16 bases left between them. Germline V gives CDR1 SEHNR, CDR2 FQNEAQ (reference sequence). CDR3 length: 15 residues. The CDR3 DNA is TGTGCCAGCAACAAAGACAGGTTAGGGAACACTGAAGCTTTCTTT. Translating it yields CASNKDRLGNTEAFF.

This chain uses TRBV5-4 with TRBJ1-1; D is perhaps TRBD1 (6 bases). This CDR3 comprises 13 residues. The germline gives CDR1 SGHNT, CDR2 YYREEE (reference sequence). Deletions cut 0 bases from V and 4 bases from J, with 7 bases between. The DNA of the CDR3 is TGTGCCAGCAGCTTGGCAGGGGTCACTGAAGCTTTCTTT. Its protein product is CASSLAGVTEAFF.

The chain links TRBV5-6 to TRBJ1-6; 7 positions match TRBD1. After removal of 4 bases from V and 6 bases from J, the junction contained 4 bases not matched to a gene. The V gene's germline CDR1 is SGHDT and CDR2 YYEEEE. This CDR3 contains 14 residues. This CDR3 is CASSRDRVNSPLHF. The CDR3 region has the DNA TGTGCCAGCAGCCGTGACAGGGTTAATTCACCCCTCCACTTT.

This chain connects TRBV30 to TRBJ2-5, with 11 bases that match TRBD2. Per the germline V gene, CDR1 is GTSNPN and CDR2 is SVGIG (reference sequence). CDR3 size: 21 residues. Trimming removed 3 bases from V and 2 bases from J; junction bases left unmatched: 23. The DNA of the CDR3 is TGTGCCTGGAGCGGAACGACTAGCGGGGACCTCGCGGGCCGGGGACAAGAGACCCAGTACTTC. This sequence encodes CAWSGTTSGDLAGRGQETQYF.

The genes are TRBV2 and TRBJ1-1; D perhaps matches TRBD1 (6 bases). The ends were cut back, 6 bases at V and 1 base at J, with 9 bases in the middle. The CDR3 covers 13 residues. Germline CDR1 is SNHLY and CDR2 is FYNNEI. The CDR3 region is CASSRGRNTEAFF. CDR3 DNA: TGTGCCAGCAGCAGGGGCCGGAACACTGAAGCTTTCTTT.

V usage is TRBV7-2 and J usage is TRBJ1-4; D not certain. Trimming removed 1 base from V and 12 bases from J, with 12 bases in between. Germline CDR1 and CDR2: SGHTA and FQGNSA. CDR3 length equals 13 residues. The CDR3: CASSLGPQRELFF. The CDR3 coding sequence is TGTGCCAGCAGCTTAGGGCCCCAGAGGGAACTGTTTTTT.

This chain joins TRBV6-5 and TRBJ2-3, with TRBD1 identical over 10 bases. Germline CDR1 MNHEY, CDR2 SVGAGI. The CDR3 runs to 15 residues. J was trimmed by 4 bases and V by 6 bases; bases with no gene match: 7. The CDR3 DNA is TGTGCCAGCAGCTTGACGGGACAGGGGCCAGATACGCAGTATTTT. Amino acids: CASSLTGQGPDTQYF.

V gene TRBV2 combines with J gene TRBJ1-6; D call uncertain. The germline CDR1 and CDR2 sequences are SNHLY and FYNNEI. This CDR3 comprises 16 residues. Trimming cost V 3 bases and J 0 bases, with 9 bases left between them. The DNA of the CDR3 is TGTGCCAGCAGTGATGGGCCAGGCTCCTATAATTCACCCCTCCACTTT. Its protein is CASSDGPGSYNSPLHF. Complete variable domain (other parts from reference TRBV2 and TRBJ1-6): EPEVTQTPSHQVTQMGQEVILRCVPISNHLYFYWYRQILGQKVEFLVSFYNNEISEKSEIFDDQFSVERPDGSNFTLKIRSTKLEDSAMYFCASSDGPGSYNSPLHFGNGTRLTVT.

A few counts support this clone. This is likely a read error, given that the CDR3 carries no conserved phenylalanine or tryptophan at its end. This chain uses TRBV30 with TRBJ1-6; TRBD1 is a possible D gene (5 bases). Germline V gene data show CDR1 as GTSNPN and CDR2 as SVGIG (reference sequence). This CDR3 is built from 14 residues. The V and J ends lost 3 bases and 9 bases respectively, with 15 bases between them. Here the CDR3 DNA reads TGTGCCTGGAGCCTAGGGGTTGGCAGTTCACCCCTCCACGTT. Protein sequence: CAWSLGVGSSPLHV.

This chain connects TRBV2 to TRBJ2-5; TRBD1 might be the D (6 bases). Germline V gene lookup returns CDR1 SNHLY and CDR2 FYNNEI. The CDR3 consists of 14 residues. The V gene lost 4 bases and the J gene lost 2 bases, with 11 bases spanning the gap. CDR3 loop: CASSATQGQETQYF. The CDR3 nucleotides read TGTGCCAGCAGTGCCACTCAGGGGCAAGAGACCCAGTACTTC.

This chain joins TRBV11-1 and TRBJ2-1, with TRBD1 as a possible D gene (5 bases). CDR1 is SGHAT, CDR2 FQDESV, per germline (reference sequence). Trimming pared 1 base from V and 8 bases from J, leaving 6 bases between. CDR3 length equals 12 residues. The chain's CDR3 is CASSLVGDEQFF. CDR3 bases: TGTGCCAGCAGCTTAGTAGGGGATGAGCAGTTCTTC.